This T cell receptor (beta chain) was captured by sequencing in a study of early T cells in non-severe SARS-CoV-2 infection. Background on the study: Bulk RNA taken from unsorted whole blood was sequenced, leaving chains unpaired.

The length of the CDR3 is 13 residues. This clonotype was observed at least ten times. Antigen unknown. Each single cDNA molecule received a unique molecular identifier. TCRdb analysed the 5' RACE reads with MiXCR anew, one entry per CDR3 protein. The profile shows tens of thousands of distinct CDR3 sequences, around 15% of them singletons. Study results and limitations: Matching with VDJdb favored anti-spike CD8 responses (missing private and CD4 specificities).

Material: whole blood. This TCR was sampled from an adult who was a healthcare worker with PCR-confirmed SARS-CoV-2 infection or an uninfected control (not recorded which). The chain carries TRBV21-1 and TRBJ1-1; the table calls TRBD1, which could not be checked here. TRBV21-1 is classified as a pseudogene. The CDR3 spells CASSQTRGTEAFF. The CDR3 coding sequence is TGTGCCAGCAGCCAAACTCGGGGGACTGAAGCTTTCTTT.